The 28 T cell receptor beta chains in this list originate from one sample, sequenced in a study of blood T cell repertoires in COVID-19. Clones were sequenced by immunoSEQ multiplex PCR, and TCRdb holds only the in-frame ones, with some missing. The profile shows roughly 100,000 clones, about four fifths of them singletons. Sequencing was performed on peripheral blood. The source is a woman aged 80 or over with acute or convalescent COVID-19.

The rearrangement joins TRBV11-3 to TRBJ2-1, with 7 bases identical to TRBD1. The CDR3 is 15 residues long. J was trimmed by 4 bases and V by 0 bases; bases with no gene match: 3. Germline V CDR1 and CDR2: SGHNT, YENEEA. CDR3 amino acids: CASSLDDRVYNEQFF. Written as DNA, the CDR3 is TGTGCCAGCAGCTTAGATGACAGGGTATACAATGAGCAGTTCTTC.

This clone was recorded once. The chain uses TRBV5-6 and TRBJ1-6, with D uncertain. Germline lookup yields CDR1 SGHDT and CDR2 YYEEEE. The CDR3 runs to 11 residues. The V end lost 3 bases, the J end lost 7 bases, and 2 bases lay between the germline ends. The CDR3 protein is CASSSNSPLHF. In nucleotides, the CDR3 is TGTGCCAGCAGCTCGAATTCACCCCTCCACTTT.

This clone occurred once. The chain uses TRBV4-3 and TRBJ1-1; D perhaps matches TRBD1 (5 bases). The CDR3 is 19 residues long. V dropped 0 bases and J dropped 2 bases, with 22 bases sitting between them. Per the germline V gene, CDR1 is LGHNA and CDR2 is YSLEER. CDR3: CASSQDFASGLPYNTEAFF. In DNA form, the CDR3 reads TGCGCCAGCAGCCAAGATTTTGCTTCAGGGTTACCTTACAACACTGAAGCTTTCTTT.

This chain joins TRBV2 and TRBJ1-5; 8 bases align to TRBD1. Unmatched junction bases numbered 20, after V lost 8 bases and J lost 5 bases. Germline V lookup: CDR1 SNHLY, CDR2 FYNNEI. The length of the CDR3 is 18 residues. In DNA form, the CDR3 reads TGTGCCAGCCTCGAGCTAGGGCCCTCCAACAGGGGGGATCAGCCCCAGCATTTT. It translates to CASLELGPSNRGDQPQHF.

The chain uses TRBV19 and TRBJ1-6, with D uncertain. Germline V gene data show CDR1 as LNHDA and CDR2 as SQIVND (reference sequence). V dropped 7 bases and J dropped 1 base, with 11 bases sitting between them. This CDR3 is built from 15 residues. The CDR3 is CASTEYRSYNSPLHF. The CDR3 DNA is TGTGCCAGTACCGAGTACAGATCCTATAATTCACCCCTCCACTTT.

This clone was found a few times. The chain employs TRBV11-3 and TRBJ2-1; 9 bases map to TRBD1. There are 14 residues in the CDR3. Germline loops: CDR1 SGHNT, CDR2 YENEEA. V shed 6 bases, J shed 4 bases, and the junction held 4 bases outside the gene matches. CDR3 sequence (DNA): TGTGCCAGCAGTCCGGGACAGGGTTACAATGAGCAGTTCTTC. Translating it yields CASSPGQGYNEQFF.

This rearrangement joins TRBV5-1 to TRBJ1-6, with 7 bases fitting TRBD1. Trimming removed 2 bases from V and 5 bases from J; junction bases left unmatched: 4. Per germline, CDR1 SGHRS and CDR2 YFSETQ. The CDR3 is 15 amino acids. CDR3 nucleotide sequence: TGCGCCAGCAGCTTAGACAGGGTAGATAATTCACCCCTCCACTTT. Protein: CASSLDRVDNSPLHF.

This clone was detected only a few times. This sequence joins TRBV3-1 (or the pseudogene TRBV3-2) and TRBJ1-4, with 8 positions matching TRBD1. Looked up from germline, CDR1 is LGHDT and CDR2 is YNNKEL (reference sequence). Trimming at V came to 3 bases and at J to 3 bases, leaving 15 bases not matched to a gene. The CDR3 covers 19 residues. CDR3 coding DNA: TGTGCCAGCAGCCAGGGTGACAGGGGTCCTTGGATACCTAATGAAAAACTGTTTTTT. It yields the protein CASSQGDRGPWIPNEKLFF.

CDR3 nucleotide sequence: TGTGCCATCAGTGAGGGACAGTCGGCGAACTCGGAAAAACTGTTTTTT. Encoded protein: CAISEGQSANSEKLFF. The genes are TRBV10-3 and TRBJ1-4; TRBD1 is a possible D gene (6 bases). V lost 2 bases and J lost 8, with 18 bases in between. The CDR3 loop spans 16 amino acids. The V gene's germline CDR1 is ENHRY and CDR2 SYGVKD.

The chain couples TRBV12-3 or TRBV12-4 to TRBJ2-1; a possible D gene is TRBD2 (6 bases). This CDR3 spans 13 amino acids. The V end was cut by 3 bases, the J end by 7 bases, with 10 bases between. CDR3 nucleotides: TGTGCCAGCAGTTTTCGGGCGGGGAATGAGCAGTTCTTC. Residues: CASSFRAGNEQFF.

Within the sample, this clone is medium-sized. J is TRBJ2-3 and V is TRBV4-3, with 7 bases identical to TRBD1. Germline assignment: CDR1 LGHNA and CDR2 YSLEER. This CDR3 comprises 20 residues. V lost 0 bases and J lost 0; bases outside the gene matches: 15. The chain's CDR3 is CASSQDSRDRSGFSTDTQYF. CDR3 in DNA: TGCGCCAGCAGCCAAGATAGCCGGGACAGATCCGGATTTAGCACAGATACGCAGTATTTT.

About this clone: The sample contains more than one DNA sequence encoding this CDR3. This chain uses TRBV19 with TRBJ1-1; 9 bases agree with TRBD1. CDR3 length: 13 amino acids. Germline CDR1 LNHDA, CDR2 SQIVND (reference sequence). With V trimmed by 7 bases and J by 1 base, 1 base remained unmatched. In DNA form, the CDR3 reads TGTGCCAGTAAGGGACAGGGGAACACTGAAGCTTTCTTT. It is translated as CASKGQGNTEAFF.

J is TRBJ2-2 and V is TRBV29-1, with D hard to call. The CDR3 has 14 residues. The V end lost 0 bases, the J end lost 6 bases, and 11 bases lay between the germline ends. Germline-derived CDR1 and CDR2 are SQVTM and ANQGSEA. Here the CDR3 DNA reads TGCAGCGTTGAAGATGGCCCGGGTGCCGGGGAGCTGTTTTTT. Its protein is CSVEDGPGAGELFF.

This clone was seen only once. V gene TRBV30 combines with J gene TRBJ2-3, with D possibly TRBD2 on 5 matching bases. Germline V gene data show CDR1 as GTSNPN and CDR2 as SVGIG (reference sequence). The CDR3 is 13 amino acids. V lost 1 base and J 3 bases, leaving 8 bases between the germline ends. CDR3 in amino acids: CAWSGSGTDTQYF. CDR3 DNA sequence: TGTGCCTGGAGTGGCTCGGGAACAGATACGCAGTATTTT. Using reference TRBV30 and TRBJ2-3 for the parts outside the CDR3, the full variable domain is SQTIHQWPATLVQPVGSPLSLECTVEGTSNPNLYWYRQAAGRGLQLLFYSVGIGQISSEVPQNLSASRPQDRQFILSSKKLLLSDSGFYLCAWSGSGTDTQYFGPGTRLTVL.

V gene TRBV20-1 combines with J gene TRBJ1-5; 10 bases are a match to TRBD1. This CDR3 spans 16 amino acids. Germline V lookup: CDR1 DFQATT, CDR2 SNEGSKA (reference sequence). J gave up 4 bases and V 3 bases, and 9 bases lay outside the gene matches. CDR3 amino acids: CSASSADRGENQPQHF. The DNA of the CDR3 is TGCAGTGCTAGTTCCGCGGACAGGGGGGAAAATCAGCCCCAGCATTTT.

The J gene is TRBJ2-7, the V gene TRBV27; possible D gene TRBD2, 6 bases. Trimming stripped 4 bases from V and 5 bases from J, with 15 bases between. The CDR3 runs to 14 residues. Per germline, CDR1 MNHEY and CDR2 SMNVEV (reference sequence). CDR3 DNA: TGTGCCAGCAGTTATTCCGGGACTCCGAACGAGCAGTACTTC. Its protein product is CASSYSGTPNEQYF.

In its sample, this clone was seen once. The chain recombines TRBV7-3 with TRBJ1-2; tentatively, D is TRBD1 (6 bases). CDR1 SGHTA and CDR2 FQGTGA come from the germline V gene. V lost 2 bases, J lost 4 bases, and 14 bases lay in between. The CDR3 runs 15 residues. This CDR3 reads CASSLGGQTPYGYTF. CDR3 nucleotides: TGTGCCAGCAGCTTAGGCGGACAGACACCCTATGGCTACACCTTC.

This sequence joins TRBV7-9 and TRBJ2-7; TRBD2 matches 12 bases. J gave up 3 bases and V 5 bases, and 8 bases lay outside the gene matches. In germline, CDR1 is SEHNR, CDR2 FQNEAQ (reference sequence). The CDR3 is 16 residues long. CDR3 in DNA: TGTGCCAGCAGCCGAAGACTAGCGGGAGACCTCTACGAGCAGTACTTC. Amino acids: CASSRRLAGDLYEQYF. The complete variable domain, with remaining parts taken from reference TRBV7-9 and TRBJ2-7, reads DTGVSQNPRHKITKRGQNVTFRCDPISEHNRLYWYRQTLGQGPEFLTYFQNEAQLEKSRLLSDRFSAERPKGSFSTLEIQRTEQGDSAMYLCASSRRLAGDLYEQYFGPGTRLTVT.

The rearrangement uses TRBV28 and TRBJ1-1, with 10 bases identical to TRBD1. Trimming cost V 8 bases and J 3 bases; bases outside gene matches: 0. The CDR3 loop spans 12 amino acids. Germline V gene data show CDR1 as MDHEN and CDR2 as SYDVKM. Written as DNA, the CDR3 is TGTGCCAGCGGGACAGGGGACACTGAAGCTTTCTTT. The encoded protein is CASGTGDTEAFF.

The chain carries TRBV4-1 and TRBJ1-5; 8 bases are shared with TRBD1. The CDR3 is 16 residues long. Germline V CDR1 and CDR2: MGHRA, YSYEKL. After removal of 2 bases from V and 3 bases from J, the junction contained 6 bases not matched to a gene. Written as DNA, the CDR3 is TGCGCCAGCAGCCAACCTGACAGGGGTGACAATCAGCCCCAGCATTTT. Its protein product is CASSQPDRGDNQPQHF.

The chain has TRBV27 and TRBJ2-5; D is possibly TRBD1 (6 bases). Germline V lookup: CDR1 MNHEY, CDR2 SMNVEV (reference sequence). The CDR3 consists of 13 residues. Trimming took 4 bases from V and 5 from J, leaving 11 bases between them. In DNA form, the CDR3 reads TGTGCCAGCAGTTCAAGACAGGACGAGACCCAGTACTTC. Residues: CASSSRQDETQYF.

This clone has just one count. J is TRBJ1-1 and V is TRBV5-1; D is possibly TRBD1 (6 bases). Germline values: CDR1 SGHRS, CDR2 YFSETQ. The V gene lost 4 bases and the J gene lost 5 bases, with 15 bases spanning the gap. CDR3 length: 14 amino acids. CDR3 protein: CASSPGEARTEAFF. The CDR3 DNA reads TGCGCCAGCAGCCCAGGGGAAGCGAGGACTGAAGCTTTCTTT.

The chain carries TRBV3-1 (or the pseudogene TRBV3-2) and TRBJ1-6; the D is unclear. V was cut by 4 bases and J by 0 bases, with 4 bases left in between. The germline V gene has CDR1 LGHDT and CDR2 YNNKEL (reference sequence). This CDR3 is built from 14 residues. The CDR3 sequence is CASSPRSYNSPLHF. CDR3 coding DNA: TGTGCCAGCAGCCCCCGCTCCTATAATTCACCCCTCCACTTT.

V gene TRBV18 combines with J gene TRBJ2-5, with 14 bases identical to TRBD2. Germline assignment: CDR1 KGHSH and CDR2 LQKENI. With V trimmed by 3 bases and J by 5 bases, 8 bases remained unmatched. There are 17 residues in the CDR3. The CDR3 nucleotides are TGTGCCAGCTCACCTAGGACTAGCGGGGGGACCAGTGAGACCCAGTACTTC. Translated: CASSPRTSGGTSETQYF.

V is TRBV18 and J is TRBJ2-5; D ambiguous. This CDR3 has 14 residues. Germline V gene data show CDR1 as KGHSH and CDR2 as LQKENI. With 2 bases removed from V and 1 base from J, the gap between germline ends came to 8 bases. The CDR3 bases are TGTGCCAGCTCACCAGGAGCCAGCCAAGAGACCCAGTACTTC. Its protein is CASSPGASQETQYF.

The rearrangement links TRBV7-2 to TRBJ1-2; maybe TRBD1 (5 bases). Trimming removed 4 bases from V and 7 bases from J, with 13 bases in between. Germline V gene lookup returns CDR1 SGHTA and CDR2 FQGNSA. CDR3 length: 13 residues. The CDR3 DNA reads TGTGCCAGCAGCTCCCACGCGGGGGGTGGCTACACCTTC. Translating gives CASSSHAGGGYTF.

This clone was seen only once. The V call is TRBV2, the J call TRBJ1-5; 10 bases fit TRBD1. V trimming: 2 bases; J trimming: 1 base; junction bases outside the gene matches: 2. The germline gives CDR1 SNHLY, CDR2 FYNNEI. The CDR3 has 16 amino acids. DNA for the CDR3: TGTGCCAGCAGTGAATGGGACAGGGGCAGCAATCAGCCCCAGCATTTT. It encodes CASSEWDRGSNQPQHF.

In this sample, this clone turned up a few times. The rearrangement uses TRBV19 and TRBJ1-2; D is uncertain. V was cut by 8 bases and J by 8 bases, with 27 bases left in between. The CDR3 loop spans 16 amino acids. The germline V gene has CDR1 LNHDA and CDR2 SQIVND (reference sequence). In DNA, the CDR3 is TGTGCCAGTGCCGAACAAGGATGGGCGTCCGGCATAGGCTACACCTTC. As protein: CASAEQGWASGIGYTF.